This T cell receptor beta chain comes out of a study of vaccination effects on CD4 cells after COVID-19. This table comes from immunoSEQ multiplex PCR, and its TCRdb copy is limited to in-frame clones, with some not included. The table records about 73,000 clones, over 65% of them present only once. After roughly 10 days in culture, the CD4+ T cells were isolated. Each participant received a vaccine that was either BNT162b2 or mRNA-1273, given as two doses. Vaccinated participants had no history of SARS-CoV-2 infection and tested negative for nucleocapsid antibodies. Germline-derived CDR1 and CDR2 are ENHRY and SYGVKD. V lost 3 bases to trimming and J lost 5 bases; unmatched junction nucleotides: 10. The CDR3 length is 16 residues. In regard to this clone: As yet, its antigen is unknown.

The chain combines TRBV10-3 with TRBJ2-5; 9 nucleotides match TRBD1. This receptor was obtained from a human donor who received a COVID-19 vaccine. The source was CD4+ T cells from PBMCs cultured without peptide, collected after COVID-19 vaccination. The DNA of the CDR3 is TGTGCCATCAGTGATCTGGACAGGGGAGGTCAGGAGACCCAGTACTTC. Its protein product is CAISDLDRGGQETQYF.